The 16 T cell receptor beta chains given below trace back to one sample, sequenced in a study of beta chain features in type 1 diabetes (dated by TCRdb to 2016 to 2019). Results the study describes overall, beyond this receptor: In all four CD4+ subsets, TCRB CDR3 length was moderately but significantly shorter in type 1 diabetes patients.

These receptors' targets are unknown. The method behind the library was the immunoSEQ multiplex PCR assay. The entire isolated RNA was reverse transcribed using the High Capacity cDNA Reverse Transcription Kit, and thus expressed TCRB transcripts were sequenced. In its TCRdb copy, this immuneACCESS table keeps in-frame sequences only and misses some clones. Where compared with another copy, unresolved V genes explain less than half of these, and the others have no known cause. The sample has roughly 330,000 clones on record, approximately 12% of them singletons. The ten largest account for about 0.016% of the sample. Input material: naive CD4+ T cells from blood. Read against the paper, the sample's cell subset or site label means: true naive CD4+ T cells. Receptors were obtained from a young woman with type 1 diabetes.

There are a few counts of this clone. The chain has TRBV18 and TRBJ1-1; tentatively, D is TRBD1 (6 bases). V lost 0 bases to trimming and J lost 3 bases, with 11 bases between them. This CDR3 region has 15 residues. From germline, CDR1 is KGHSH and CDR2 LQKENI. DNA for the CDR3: TGTGCCAGCTCACCACCACAGGGATGGGACACTGAAGCTTTCTTT. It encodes CASSPPQGWDTEAFF.

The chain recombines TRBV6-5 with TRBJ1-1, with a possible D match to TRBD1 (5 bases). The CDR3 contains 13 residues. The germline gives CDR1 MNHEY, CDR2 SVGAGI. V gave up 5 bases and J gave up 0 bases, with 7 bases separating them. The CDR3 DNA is TGTGCCAGCAGTCCACAGGTGAACACTGAAGCTTTCTTT. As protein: CASSPQVNTEAFF.

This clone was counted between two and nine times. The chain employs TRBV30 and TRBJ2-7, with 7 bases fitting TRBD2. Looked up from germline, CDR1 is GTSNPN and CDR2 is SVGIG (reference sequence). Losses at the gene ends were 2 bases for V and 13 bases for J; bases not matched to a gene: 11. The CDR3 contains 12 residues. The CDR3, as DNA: TGTGCCTGGAGTCCAGGGAGGGTCCCCCCCTACGTC. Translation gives CAWSPGRVPPYV.

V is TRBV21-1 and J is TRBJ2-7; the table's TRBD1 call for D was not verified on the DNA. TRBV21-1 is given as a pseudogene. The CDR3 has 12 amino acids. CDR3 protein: CASGDREHEQYV. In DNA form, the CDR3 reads TGTGCCAGCGGAGACAGGGAGCACGAGCAGTACGTC.

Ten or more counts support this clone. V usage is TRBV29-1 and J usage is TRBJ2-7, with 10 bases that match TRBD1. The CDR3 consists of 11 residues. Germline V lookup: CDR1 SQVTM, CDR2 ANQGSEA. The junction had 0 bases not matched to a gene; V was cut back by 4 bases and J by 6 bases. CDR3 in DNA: TGCAGCGTTGGGGACAGGGGCGAGCAGTACGTC. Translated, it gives CSVGDRGEQYV.

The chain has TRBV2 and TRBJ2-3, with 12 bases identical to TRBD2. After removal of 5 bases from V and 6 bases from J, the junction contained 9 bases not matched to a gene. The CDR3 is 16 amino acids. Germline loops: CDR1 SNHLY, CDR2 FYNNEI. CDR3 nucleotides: TGTGCCAGCAGTCTAGGACTAGCGGGATTAGAGGATACGCAGTATTTT. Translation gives CASSLGLAGLEDTQYF.

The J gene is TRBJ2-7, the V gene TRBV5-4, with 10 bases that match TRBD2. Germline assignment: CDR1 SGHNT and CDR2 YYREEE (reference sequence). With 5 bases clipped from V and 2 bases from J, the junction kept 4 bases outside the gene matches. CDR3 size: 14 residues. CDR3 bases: TGTGCCAGCAGATCTAGCGGGAGTACCTACGAGCAGTACTTC. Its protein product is CASRSSGSTYEQYF.

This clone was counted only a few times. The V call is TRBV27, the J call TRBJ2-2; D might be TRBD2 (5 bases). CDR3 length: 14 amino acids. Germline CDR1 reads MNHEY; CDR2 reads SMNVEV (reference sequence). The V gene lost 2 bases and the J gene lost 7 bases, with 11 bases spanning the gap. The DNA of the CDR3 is TGTGCCAGCAGTTTAGCGGGTTCGGTCGGGGAGCTGTTTTTT. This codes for CASSLAGSVGELFF.

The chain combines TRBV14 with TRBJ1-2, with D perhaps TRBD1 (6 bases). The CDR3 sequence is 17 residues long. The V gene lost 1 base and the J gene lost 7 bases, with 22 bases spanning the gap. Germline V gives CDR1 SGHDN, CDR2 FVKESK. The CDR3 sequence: CASSQVPPGHGAGGYTF. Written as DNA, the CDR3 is TGTGCCAGCAGCCAAGTTCCACCGGGACATGGGGCTGGTGGCTACACCTTC.

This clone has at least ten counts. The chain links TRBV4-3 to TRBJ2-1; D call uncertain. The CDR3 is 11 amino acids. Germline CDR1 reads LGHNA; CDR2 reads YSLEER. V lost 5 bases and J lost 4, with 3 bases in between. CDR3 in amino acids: CASSSYNEQFF. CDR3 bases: TGCGCCAGCAGCTCTTACAATGAGCAGTTCTTC.

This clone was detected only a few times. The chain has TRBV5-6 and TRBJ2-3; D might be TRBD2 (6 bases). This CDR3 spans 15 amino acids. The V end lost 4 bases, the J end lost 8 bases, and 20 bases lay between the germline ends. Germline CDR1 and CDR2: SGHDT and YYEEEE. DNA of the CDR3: TGTGCCAGCAGCCCAAGGAGGTCTCCGCGGGGTACGCAGTATTTT. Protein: CASSPRRSPRGTQYF.

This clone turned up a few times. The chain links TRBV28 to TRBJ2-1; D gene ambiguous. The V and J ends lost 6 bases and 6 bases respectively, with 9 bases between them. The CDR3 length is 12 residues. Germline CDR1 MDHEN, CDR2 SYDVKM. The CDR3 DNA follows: TGTGCCAGCAGGATAGTTTCCAATGAGCAGTTCTTC. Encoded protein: CASRIVSNEQFF.

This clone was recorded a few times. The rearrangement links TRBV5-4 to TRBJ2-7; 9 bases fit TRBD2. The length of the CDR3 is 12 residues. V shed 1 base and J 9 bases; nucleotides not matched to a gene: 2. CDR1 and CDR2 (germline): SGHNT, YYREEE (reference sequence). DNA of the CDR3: TGTGCCAGCAGCTTGTCTAGCGGGACGCAGTACGTC. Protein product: CASSLSSGTQYV.

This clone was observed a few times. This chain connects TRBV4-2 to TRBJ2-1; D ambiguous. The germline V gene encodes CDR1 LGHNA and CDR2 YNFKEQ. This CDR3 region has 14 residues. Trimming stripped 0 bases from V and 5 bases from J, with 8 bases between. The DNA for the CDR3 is TGTGCCAGCAGCCAAGATTGGCCGAACAATGAGCAGTTCTTC. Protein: CASSQDWPNNEQFF.

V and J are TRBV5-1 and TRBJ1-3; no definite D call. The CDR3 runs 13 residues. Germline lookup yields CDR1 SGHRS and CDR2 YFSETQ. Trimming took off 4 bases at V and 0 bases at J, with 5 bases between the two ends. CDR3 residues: CASSEGSGNTIYF. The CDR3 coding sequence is TGCGCCAGCAGCGAGGGCTCTGGAAACACCATATATTTT.

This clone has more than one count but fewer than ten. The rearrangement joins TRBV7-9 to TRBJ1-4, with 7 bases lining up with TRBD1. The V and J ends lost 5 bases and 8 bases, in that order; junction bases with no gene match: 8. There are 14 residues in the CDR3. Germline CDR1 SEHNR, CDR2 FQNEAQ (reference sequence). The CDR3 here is CASSQGGFGEKLFF. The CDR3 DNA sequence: TGTGCCAGCAGCCAAGGGGGCTTTGGAGAAAAACTGTTTTTT.